One T cell receptor (beta chain) is described in this entry. Its cognate antigen has yet to be identified. The input lacks base qualities; no much larger clone sits a single base away. This record belongs to a study of blood T cell repertoires in COVID-19 (dated by TCRdb to between 2020 and 2021). At the level of the whole study: Collaborator samples came from the United States, Italy and Spain and covered acute and convalescent phases of COVID-19. Subjects who had been exposed to COVID-19, were actively infected with it, or had recovered from it provided the deeply sampled blood TCRbeta repertoires that made up the dataset. The samples were drawn from the first 160 participants of the ongoing ImmuneRACE study and from 950 to 1,500 subjects provided by 6 global collaborators. A de-identified subject ID, COVID-19 status, age in years and sex were almost always included in the sample metadata. The material from the prospective study consisted of cDNA or gDNA derived from T cells, B-cell-depleted T cells, or PBMCs. The repertoires were released in a freely available public database intended as a resource for research on the immune response to SARS-CoV-2. Where available, HLA class I and class II types were taken from metadata supplied by the sample provider and were not determined by assay-based typing.

Results the study describes overall, beyond this receptor: How much clinical and demographic metadata was included differed by source and by participant, and the metadata was provided uncurated.

The immunoSEQ Assay, a bias-controlled multiplex PCR, was used to amplify TCRbeta CDR3 regions from genomic DNA. The published analysis was carried out like this. Within the assay, amplification of reference gene primers was used to estimate how many nucleated cells each sample contained. To quantify the absolute abundance of each unique TCRbeta CDR3 rearrangement, sequence reads were collapsed and filtered. Productive Simpson clonality was computed per sample as the square root of Simpson's diversity index over productive rearrangements. TCRdb stores this immuneACCESS table with in-frame sequences only. Part of the clones is absent; in the studies checked, under half of the shortfall reflects unresolved V genes, and no reason is known for the rest. The D gene and trimming were derived from the DNA, and the V and J assignments and clone size from that table. In this sample the table shows over 90,000 clones, 80% to 90% of which occur a single time. About 20% of the sample is held by the ten biggest clonotypes.

The CDR3 contains 14 residues, cysteine and phenylalanine counted. The kept DNA is CDR3 alone, 42 bases in frame from the first base. V is shortened by 4 bases, J by 5 bases, and the region joining them spans 17 bases. As encoded in the germline V gene, CDR1 is SQVTM while CDR2 is ANQGSEA. Whole blood was collected in K2EDTA tubes by collaborating institutions according to the institutions' own protocols. For TCRbeta analysis, collaborators shipped samples in one of three forms: frozen whole blood, isolated PBMCs, or DNA extracted from either of those sample types. The chain uses TRBV29-1 and TRBJ1-1; the D gene is perhaps TRBD1, on 5 matching bases. The receptor was isolated from a human donor in a cohort sampled during active COVID-19. Sequencing was performed on peripheral blood. The CDR3 sequence is CSVGGGAGWTEAFF. The nucleotide sequence reads TGCAGCGTTGGAGGTGGGGCGGGGTGGACTGAAGCTTTCTTT.